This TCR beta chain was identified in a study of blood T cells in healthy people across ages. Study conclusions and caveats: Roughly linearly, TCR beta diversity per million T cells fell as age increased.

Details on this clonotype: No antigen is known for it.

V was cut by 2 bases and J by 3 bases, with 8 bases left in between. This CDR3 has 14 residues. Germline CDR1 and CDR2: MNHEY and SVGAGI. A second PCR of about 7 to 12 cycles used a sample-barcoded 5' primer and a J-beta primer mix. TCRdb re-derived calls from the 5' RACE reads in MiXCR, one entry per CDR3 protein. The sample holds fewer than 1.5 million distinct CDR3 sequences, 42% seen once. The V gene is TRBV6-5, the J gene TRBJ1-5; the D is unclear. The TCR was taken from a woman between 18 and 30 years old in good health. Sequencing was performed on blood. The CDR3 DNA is TGTGCCAGCAGTTACAGAGAACACAATCAGCCCCAGCATTTT. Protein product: CASSYREHNQPQHF.